This T cell receptor beta chain originates from a study of CXCR3-negative and CXCR3-positive naive CD8 T cells. General study points: TRB CDR3s were more hydrophobic in CXCR3-positive than in CXCR3-negative naive cells.

UMI-labeled 5' RACE yielded the TRB cDNA libraries. TCRdb processed the 5' RACE reads again and assigns one entry to each CDR3 protein, with no DNA. In total, the table holds tens of thousands of distinct CDR3 sequences. CDR3 length: 16 residues. From germline, CDR1 is KGHSH and CDR2 LQKENI. Of note for this clonotype: Its antigen is currently unknown.

The sequence derives from a human donor in good health. Some clones in this sample may be carry-over from other donors' samples. Material: naive CXCR3+ CD8+ T cells from blood. Subset given: CD45RO-CCR7+CD27+CD95- naive CD8+ T cells expressing CXCR3 (TNR3+). The chain links TRBV18 to TRBJ2-7; TCRdb selects TRBD1, and the lack of DNA leaves this call unchecked. CDR3 region: CASSPADRAGSYEQYF.